The rows below give T cell receptor beta chains drawn from one sample of a study of Ad26.COV2.S vaccination and SARS-CoV-2 variants. Sequencing used immunoSEQ multiplex PCR; TCRdb keeps in-frame clones, though not all of them. Of about 500,000 clones in the sample, 80% to 90% were seen once. The specimen comprised peripheral blood, sampled in a trial of Ad26.COV2.S vaccine versus placebo. The receptors here all came from a person aged 18-60 years who received the Ad26.COV2.S COVID-19 vaccine or a placebo. Both conserved end residues are part of each CDR3. A D gene is named only where the DNA matches it firmly. Clone size is not always given. Where it is, it says once, few, many or a class for expanded clones.

cdr3_aa,cdr3_nt,v_call,d_call,j_call,clone_size
CASSLRQGAEKLFF,TGTGCCAGCAGTCTACGACAGGGGGCCGAAAAACTGTTTTTT,TRBV2,TRBD1,TRBJ1-4,few
CASSRPQGGDIQYF,TGTGCCAGCAGTCGGCCACAGGGAGGAGACATTCAGTACTTC,TRBV28,.,TRBJ2-4,once
CASSRDPEFGTQYF,TGTGCCAGCAGCCGGGACCCCGAATTCGGGACCCAGTACTTC,TRBV6-5,.,TRBJ2-5,many
CASSEAPPRGWGQPQHF,TGTGCCAGCAGTGAAGCGCCCCCTCGCGGATGGGGACAGCCCCAGCATTTT,TRBV2,.,TRBJ1-5,.
CAISEGQAITEIEKLFF,TGTGCCATCAGTGAAGGACAGGCCATCACTGAGATTGAAAAACTGTTTTTT,TRBV10-3,TRBD1,TRBJ1-4,.
CASRKDRDTEAFF,TGTGCCAGCAGAAAGGACAGGGACACTGAAGCTTTCTTT,TRBV2,TRBD1,TRBJ1-1,.
CASSMVQGAGYTF,TGTGCCAGTAGTATGGTGCAGGGGGCTGGCTACACCTTC,TRBV19,TRBD1,TRBJ1-2,.
CSVPAGSGSGDEQFF,TGCAGCGTCCCCGCCGGTAGCGGGAGTGGAGATGAGCAGTTCTTC,TRBV29-1,TRBD2,TRBJ2-1,.
CATSDLRGTDTQYF,TGTGCCACCAGTGATTTAAGGGGCACAGATACGCAGTATTTT,TRBV24-1,.,TRBJ2-3,.
CASSTGQGFLNEQFF,TGCGCCAGCAGTACTGGACAGGGCTTCTTGAATGAGCAGTTCTTC,TRBV10-2,TRBD1,TRBJ2-1,.
CASSLTKPGTEAFF,TGTGCCAGCAGTTTAACAAAACCGGGGACTGAAGCTTTCTTT,TRBV28,.,TRBJ1-1,.
CASSFDDRRGAEQYF,TGTGCCAGCAGTTTCGACGACAGAAGGGGAGCCGAGCAGTACTTC,TRBV27,.,TRBJ2-7,.
CASSSWTATNEKLFF,TGTGCCAGCAGTTCTTGGACGGCGACTAATGAAAAACTGTTTTTT,TRBV28,.,TRBJ1-4,.
CASRQVRFTSGANVLTF,TGTGCCAGTAGGCAGGTCAGGTTTACTTCTGGGGCCAACGTCCTGACTTTC,TRBV19,.,TRBJ2-6,.
CASSYGLAGQPTDTQYF,TGTGCCAGCAGCTACGGACTAGCGGGCCAACCCACAGATACGCAGTATTTT,TRBV7-9,TRBD2,TRBJ2-3,.
CASNPTTQSSYNEQFF,TGTGCCAGCAACCCCACTACACAGAGCTCCTACAATGAGCAGTTCTTC,TRBV11-2,.,TRBJ2-1,.
CAISESSNQPQHF,TGTGCCATCAGCGAATCTAGCAATCAGCCCCAGCATTTT,TRBV10-3,.,TRBJ1-5,once
CASSVSDRRNTIYF,TGTGCCAGCAGTGTCTCGGACAGACGAAACACCATATATTTT,TRBV25-1,.,TRBJ1-3,once
CASSPAVRVSGNQPQHF,TGTGCCAGCAGCCCAGCAGTTCGGGTGTCGGGCAATCAGCCCCAGCATTTT,TRBV4-2,.,TRBJ1-5,few
CASSFARGFGNTIYF,TGTGCCAGCAGCTTTGCCAGGGGTTTCGGAAACACCATATATTTT,TRBV11-2,.,TRBJ1-3,.
CASSQVGAPFF,TGTGCCAGCAGCCAAGTGGGGGCCCCGTTCTTC,TRBV3-1/TRBV3-2,.,TRBJ2-1,.
CASSPYRGNGLNTEAFF,TGTGCCAGCAGTCCCTACAGGGGAAATGGGCTGAACACTGAAGCTTTCTTT,TRBV7-8,TRBD1,TRBJ1-1,.
CASSRDSIEADTQYF,TGTGCCAGCAGCCGGGACAGTATAGAGGCAGATACGCAGTATTTT,TRBV7-8,TRBD1,TRBJ2-3,.
CAIAGYNEQFF,TGTGCCATCGCAGGGTACAATGAGCAGTTCTTC,TRBV10-3,.,TRBJ2-1,.
CASSITRVGGANVLTF,TGTGCCAGCAGCATAACCCGGGTTGGTGGGGCCAACGTCCTGACTTTC,TRBV7-3,.,TRBJ2-6,.
CASSQDPRGVYGYTF,TGCGCCAGCAGCCAAGATCCCAGGGGTGTCTATGGCTACACCTTC,TRBV4-1,.,TRBJ1-2,.
CASSLGGTGELFF,TGTGCCAGCAGTTTAGGGGGGACCGGGGAGCTGTTTTTT,TRBV12-3/TRBV12-4,.,TRBJ2-2,.
CASSRRGQGSNYEQYF,TGTGCCAGTAGCCGACGGGGACAGGGGTCGAACTACGAGCAGTACTTC,TRBV19,TRBD1,TRBJ2-7,.
CASSQAGGRGANTGELFF,TGCGCCAGCAGCCAAGCCGGCGGCAGGGGAGCGAACACCGGGGAGCTGTTTTTT,TRBV4-3,.,TRBJ2-2,.
CAISELGGTAKNIQYF,TGTGCCATCAGTGAGTTAGGGGGGACGGCCAAAAACATTCAGTACTTC,TRBV10-3,.,TRBJ2-4,.
CAISESLLGDSDTEAFF,TGTGCCATCAGTGAGTCGTTATTGGGGGATTCGGACACTGAAGCTTTCTTT,TRBV10-3,.,TRBJ1-1,.
CASSQSRGMADTQYF,TGCGCCAGCAGCCAGAGCAGGGGTATGGCAGATACGCAGTATTTT,TRBV4-1,.,TRBJ2-3,.
CASSSTGVHEQYF,TGTGCCAGCAGCTCCACAGGGGTCCACGAGCAGTACTTC,TRBV11-2,TRBD1,TRBJ2-7,.